The clone carrying this T cell receptor (beta chain) has just one count. Its target is unknown. The germline gene is not matched at one end of the junction; a read error may be the cause. The length of the CDR3 is 13 residues. Germline loops: CDR1 LNHNV, CDR2 YYDKDF (reference sequence). The sample comes from a study of cytomegalovirus exposure and HLA in healthy donors. Whole-study findings and limits: A later examination showed that TCR association rates differed by HLA locus, with DRB1 most and HLA-C fewest.

PCR involved 60 Vbeta and 13 Jbeta primers. Clones were read by immunoSEQ multiplex PCR, and TCRdb kept only the in-frame ones, dropping some. The sample lists some 170,000 clones, just under 80% occurring once. V usage is TRBV15 and J usage is TRBJ2-7; D is unclear. Sample: PBMCs. The TCR comes from a man younger than 35 in good health and CMV-seropositive. CDR3 nucleotide sequence: TGTGCCACCAGCGGAGACTTGGCTTACGAGCAGTACTTC. Protein: CATSGDLAYEQYF.